The clone carrying this T cell receptor beta chain was detected only a few times. The source of the sample is a study of blood T cell repertoires in COVID-19. Study at large: Acute-phase and convalescent COVID-19 samples originated in the United States, Italy and Spain.

Authors' data handling: For nucleated cells, counts were estimated from reference gene primer amplification. Data came from immunoSEQ multiplex PCR; TCRdb stores just in-frame clones and leaves some out. The D gene and trimming were derived from the DNA, and the V and J assignments and clone size from that table. The table has under 400,000 clones, 70% to 90% seen once; the top ten hold less than 11%. Between the trimmed V and J ends, which lost 1 base and 0 bases, there was a span of 10 bases. The CDR3 extends over 16 amino acids. Germline V gives CDR1 SGHVS, CDR2 FQNEAQ. Patients from Seattle were sampled longitudinally, starting during active infection.

Sequencing was carried out using peripheral blood. The clonotype comes from a woman aged 25 to 39 with COVID-19, enrolled during active disease. The J gene is TRBJ2-1, the V gene TRBV7-8; maybe TRBD2 (5 bases). CDR3 sequence reads: CASSLGPGSSYNEQFF. The CDR3 region has the DNA TGTGCCAGCAGCTTAGGGCCGGGGAGCTCCTACAATGAGCAGTTCTTC.